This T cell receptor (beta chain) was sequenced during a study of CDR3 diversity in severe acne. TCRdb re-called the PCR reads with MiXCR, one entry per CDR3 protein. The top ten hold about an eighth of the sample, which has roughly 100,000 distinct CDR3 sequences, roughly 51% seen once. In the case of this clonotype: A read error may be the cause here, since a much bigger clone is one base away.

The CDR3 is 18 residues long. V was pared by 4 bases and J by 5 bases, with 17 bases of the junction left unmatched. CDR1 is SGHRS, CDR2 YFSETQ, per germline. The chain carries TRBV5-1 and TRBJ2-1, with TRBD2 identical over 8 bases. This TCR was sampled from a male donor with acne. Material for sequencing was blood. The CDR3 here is CASSQGLVGGFFDNEQFF. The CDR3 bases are TGCGCCAGCAGCCAGGGACTAGTGGGAGGGTTTTTCGACAATGAGCAGTTCTTC. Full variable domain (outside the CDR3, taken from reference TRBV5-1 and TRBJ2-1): KAGVTQTPRYLIKTRGQQVTLSCSPISGHRSVSWYQQTPGQGLQFLFEYFSETQRNKGNFPGRFSGRQFSNSRSEMNVSTLELGDSALYLCASSQGLVGGFFDNEQFFGPGTRLTVL.